These 10 T cell receptor beta chains came from one sample sequenced in a study of cytomegalovirus exposure and HLA in healthy donors. The PCR employed 60 Vbeta primers together with 13 Jbeta primers. The data were produced by immunoSEQ multiplex PCR, yet TCRdb's version contains in-frame clones alone and is incomplete. This sample's table reports 55,000 to 85,000 clones. The sequenced material came from PBMCs. These receptors all come from a woman younger than 45 in good health and CMV-seronegative.

The chain has TRBV7-3 and TRBJ2-5, with a weak D call TRBD2 (6 bases). Germline CDR1 SGHTA, CDR2 FQGTGA. The V and J ends lost 5 bases and 6 bases respectively, with 13 bases between them. The CDR3 is 13 residues long. CDR3 sequence reads: CASSPGRYQTQYF. DNA of the CDR3: TGTGCCAGCAGCCCCGGGAGATATCAGACCCAGTACTTC.

This rearrangement joins TRBV4-1 to TRBJ2-7; 10 bases are shared with TRBD1. After removal of 1 base from V and 2 bases from J, the junction contained 5 bases not matched to a gene. Germline V gives CDR1 MGHRA, CDR2 YSYEKL. The CDR3 loop spans 16 amino acids. Written as DNA, the CDR3 is TGCGCCAGCAGCCAAGGTTCGGGACAGGGGACCTACGAGCAGTACTTC. This encodes CASSQGSGQGTYEQYF.

The CDR3 DNA is TGTGCCAGCTCACCAGTCGCGGGAGTCAGCACAGATACGCAGTATTTT. It codes for CASSPVAGVSTDTQYF. The rearrangement joins TRBV18 to TRBJ2-3; 7 bases agree with TRBD2. The CDR3 has 16 residues. Germline lookup yields CDR1 KGHSH and CDR2 LQKENI. Trimming cost V 2 bases and J 0 bases; bases outside gene matches: 5. The full variable domain, its missing parts supplied by reference TRBV18 and TRBJ2-3, is NAGVMQNPRHLVRRRGQEARLRCSPMKGHSHVYWYRQLPEEGLKFMVYLQKENIIDESGMPKERFSAEFPKEGPSILRIQQVVRGDSAAYFCASSPVAGVSTDTQYFGPGTRLTVL.

The chain has TRBV13 and TRBJ1-4; a possible D gene is TRBD1 (5 bases). CDR1 and CDR2 from the germline V gene are PRHDT and FYEKMQ (reference sequence). This CDR3 has 15 amino acids. V shed 7 bases and J shed 8 bases, with 20 bases lying between them. The CDR3 sequence: CASTLRRRGEEKLFF. CDR3 bases: TGTGCCAGCACCCTACGGAGGCGGGGGGAAGAAAAACTGTTTTTT.

V and J are TRBV6-5 and TRBJ2-7, with D possibly matching TRBD2 (5 bases). The germline gives CDR1 MNHEY, CDR2 SVGAGI. The CDR3 runs 14 residues. V lost 5 bases to trimming and J lost 3 bases, with 14 bases between them. The CDR3: CASSNGISSYEQYF. The CDR3 DNA reads as TGTGCCAGCAGTAACGGGATTTCCAGCTACGAGCAGTACTTC.

The chain recombines TRBV4-2 with TRBJ2-7; 10 nucleotides align to TRBD1. Trimming at V came to 3 bases and at J to 3 bases, leaving 11 bases not matched to a gene. Germline CDR1 is LGHNA and CDR2 is YNFKEQ. The CDR3 is 17 amino acids. The CDR3 region is CASSHTGGQGPHYEQYF. CDR3 bases: TGTGCCAGCAGCCACACGGGGGGACAGGGGCCGCACTACGAGCAGTACTTC.

The chain employs TRBV30 and TRBJ2-5; 11 positions match TRBD1. The DNA matches TRBJ2-7 better at its end, which makes the J call doubtful. CDR1 and CDR2 from the germline V gene are GTSNPN and SVGIG (reference sequence). CDR3 length equals 15 residues. CDR3 sequence reads: CAWSVSGTGGYEQYF. The CDR3 DNA follows: TGTGCCTGGAGTGTTTCCGGGACAGGGGGATACGAGCAGTACTTC.

The chain joins TRBV2 to TRBJ2-7; 12 nucleotides match TRBD2. The length of the CDR3 is 16 residues. Germline CDR1 is SNHLY and CDR2 is FYNNEI. J lost 5 bases, V lost 6 bases, and 11 bases had no gene match. The CDR3 DNA reads as TGTGCCAGCAGGAAACTAGCGGGGGGAAGTGTCGACGAGCAGTACTTC. Its translation: CASRKLAGGSVDEQYF.

The V call is TRBV9, the J call TRBJ2-1; 9 bases are shared with TRBD1. Germline CDR1 and CDR2: SGDLS and YYNGEE. The V segment lost 4 bases and the J segment 4 bases; nucleotides outside the gene matches: 6. The CDR3 has 15 amino acids. CDR3 residues: CASSLGTGPYNEQFF. DNA of the CDR3: TGTGCCAGCAGCCTTGGGACAGGGCCGTACAATGAGCAGTTCTTC.

The rearrangement joins TRBV15 to TRBJ2-7, with D perhaps matching TRBD1 (5 bases). The CDR3 is 15 amino acids. Trimming cost V 6 bases and J 5 bases, with 20 bases left between them. The germline V gene has CDR1 LNHNV and CDR2 YYDKDF (reference sequence). The CDR3 protein is CATRAAVTAFHEQYF. CDR3 sequence (DNA): TGTGCCACCAGAGCCGCGGTGACAGCGTTCCACGAGCAGTACTTC.